The entry below describes one T cell receptor beta chain. This sample was included in a study of blood T cell repertoires in COVID-19. At the level of the study: Samples representing acute and convalescent COVID-19 were sourced from the United States, Italy and Spain. T cells, B-cell-depleted T cells, or PBMCs supplied cDNA or gDNA.

Original handling: Amplification with reference gene primers provided the estimates of nucleated cell counts. The repertoire was sequenced with immunoSEQ multiplex PCR; TCRdb's copy has only in-frame clones and lacks some. From that table come the V and J calls and clone size; the DNA was used to work out D and trimming. The sample carries about 480,000 clones, approximately 91% recorded once. Seattle participants joined during active infection and were tracked over time. Germline loops: CDR1 SGHRS, CDR2 YFSETQ. The CDR3 totals 15 residues. Trimming cost V 0 bases and J 0 bases, with 9 bases left between them.

The rearrangement links TRBV5-1 to TRBJ1-2; D is undetermined. Material: peripheral blood. This sequence was found in a woman between 45 and 65 years old with COVID-19, enrolled during active disease. CDR3 sequence (DNA): TGCGCCAGCAGCTTGGAAGAGGGCCCTAACTATGGCTACACCTTC. Protein sequence: CASSLEEGPNYGYTF.